In this sample, the clone carrying this T cell receptor beta chain turned up once. Antigen specificity is unknown. These data come from a study of T cell responses to AZD1222 COVID-19 vaccine. Findings and caveats of the study: Most donors were white British and more were female, and clonal diversity was possibly underestimated. Sampled repertoires all dated from after the peak T cell response. Nearly half of unique spike-specific TCRs reportedly avoided B.1.351 and B.1.1.7 mutated regions.

With 0 bases removed from V and 2 bases from J, the gap between germline ends came to 5 bases. The CDR3 is 14 amino acids. The germline V gene has CDR1 SGHRS and CDR2 YFSETQ. Some clones are missing from TCRdb's copy, which holds only in-frame ones; the method was immunoSEQ multiplex PCR. This sample has 140,000 or so clones, with nearly 90% found just once. The receptor was derived from an adult who received the MenACWY meningococcal vaccine as a control. The chain combines TRBV5-1 with TRBJ2-2; D not resolved. Here the sequenced sample was peripheral blood, taken 28 days after the second dose of the MenACWY control vaccine. The CDR3 protein is CASSLDYNTGELFF. CDR3 nucleotide sequence: TGCGCCAGCAGCTTGGACTACAACACCGGGGAGCTGTTTTTT.